Presented here are 15 T cell receptor beta chains from one specimen sequenced in a study of patients and donors after allogeneic stem cell transplantation. TCRdb reprocessed the RT-PCR reads via MiXCR and lists one record per CDR3 protein. Of some 160,000 distinct CDR3 sequences listed, 24% are singletons. Sequencing was carried out using blood, either unsorted or a sorted T cell fraction (not recorded which). The receptor source for this set is a human donor who was either an allogeneic HSCT recipient or a stem cell or donor lymphocyte infusion donor (not recorded which). It is not recorded whose cells these are; they may come from a transplant donor.

In its sample, this clonotype was seen a few times. The rearrangement uses TRBV6-1 and TRBJ1-1, with D possibly TRBD1 on 5 matching bases. CDR1 and CDR2 (germline): MNHNS, SASEGT. V dropped 6 bases and J dropped 6 bases, with 11 bases sitting between them. This CDR3 region has 12 residues. The CDR3: CASRRGGAEAFF. CDR3 nucleotides: TGTGCCAGCAGGAGGGGTGGGGCTGAAGCTTTCTTT.

This rearrangement joins TRBV19 to TRBJ2-2; the D gene is possibly TRBD2 (5 bases). Per germline, CDR1 LNHDA and CDR2 SQIVND (reference sequence). Trimming removed 10 bases from V and 1 base from J, with 16 bases in between. This CDR3 spans 15 amino acids. CDR3 protein: CATTKRAVNTGELFF. DNA of the CDR3: TGTGCCACCACGAAGAGGGCGGTGAACACCGGGGAGCTGTTTTTT.

This clonotype was counted only a few times. The CDR3 coding sequence is TGTGCCAGCAGCGTCACAGGGTACAATGAAAAACTGTTTTTT. This gives the protein CASSVTGYNEKLFF. The chain has TRBV7-2 and TRBJ1-4; the D gene is possibly TRBD1 (6 bases). This CDR3 contains 14 residues. Trimming pared 5 bases from V and 5 bases from J, leaving 12 bases between. Germline lookup yields CDR1 SGHTA and CDR2 FQGNSA.

In this sample, this clonotype turned up a few times. This chain joins TRBV14 and TRBJ1-2; possibly TRBD1 for D (5 bases). Germline V gene sequence: CDR1 SGHDN, CDR2 FVKESK. This CDR3 region has 16 residues. The V gene lost 4 bases and the J gene lost 2 bases, with 17 bases spanning the gap. In DNA form, the CDR3 reads TGTGCCAGCAGCCCAAGGGGAGGGAGGCTAAACTATGGCTACACCTTC. The encoded protein is CASSPRGGRLNYGYTF.

The rearrangement links TRBV3-1 to TRBJ2-7, with 9 nucleotides matching TRBD1. CDR3 length: 13 residues. Germline values: CDR1 LGHDT, CDR2 YNNKEL (reference sequence). Trimming at V came to 1 base and at J to 7 bases, leaving 2 bases not matched to a gene. CDR3 amino acids: CASSQGDRVEQYF. The DNA of the CDR3 is TGTGCCAGCAGCCAAGGGGACAGGGTGGAGCAGTACTTC.

This clonotype has more than one count but fewer than ten. The chain carries TRBV29-1 and TRBJ1-3; tentative D call: TRBD1 (6 bases). CDR3 size: 14 residues. Germline CDR1 and CDR2: SQVTM and ANQGSEA. V gave up 4 bases and J gave up 6 bases, with 16 bases separating them. CDR3 DNA sequence: TGCAGCGTTGTCCGGTACAGGGATGAAAACACCATATATTTT. The encoded protein is CSVVRYRDENTIYF.

This clonotype was counted a few times. The rearrangement links TRBV4-3 to TRBJ1-4; D possibly corresponds to TRBD1 (5 bases). CDR1 and CDR2 (germline): LGHNA, YSLEER. This CDR3 is built from 16 residues. V was cut by 2 bases and J by 3 bases, with 13 bases left in between. Here the CDR3 reads CASSQRKGHPNEKLFF. CDR3 coding DNA: TGCGCCAGCAGCCAAAGGAAAGGACACCCTAATGAAAAACTGTTTTTT.

This chain connects TRBV6-6 to TRBJ1-1; 8 nucleotides match TRBD1. Per germline, CDR1 MNHNY and CDR2 SVGAGI (reference sequence). The CDR3 totals 16 residues. V lost 4 bases, J lost 5 bases, and 12 bases stayed unmatched. The CDR3 reads CASSLKPTGAGTEAFF. The CDR3 coding sequence is TGTGCCAGCAGTTTAAAACCGACAGGGGCGGGGACTGAAGCTTTCTTT.

The chain uses TRBV6-1 and TRBJ1-2, with D possibly matching TRBD1 (6 bases). Trimming took off 3 bases at V and 7 bases at J, with 15 bases between the two ends. Germline lookup yields CDR1 MNHNS and CDR2 SASEGT. The length of the CDR3 is 14 residues. The CDR3 coding sequence is TGTGCCAGCAGTGAGGGGGCGCACATTAGTGGCTACACCTTC. Amino acid sequence: CASSEGAHISGYTF.

This clonotype was observed a few times. The rearrangement uses TRBV5-1 and TRBJ2-7; D unresolved. With 3 bases removed from V and 6 bases from J, the gap between germline ends came to 13 bases. The CDR3 spans 13 residues. Germline V gene data show CDR1 as SGHRS and CDR2 as YFSETQ. The CDR3 here is CASSSGYISEQYF. Written as DNA, the CDR3 is TGCGCCAGCAGCTCCGGCTACATCAGCGAGCAGTACTTC. The full variable domain, rest sourced from reference TRBV5-1 and TRBJ2-7, is KAGVTQTPRYLIKTRGQQVTLSCSPISGHRSVSWYQQTPGQGLQFLFEYFSETQRNKGNFPGRFSGRQFSNSRSEMNVSTLELGDSALYLCASSSGYISEQYFGPGTRLTVT.

The chain recombines TRBV12-3 or TRBV12-4 with TRBJ1-5; 8 bases map to TRBD1. The V and J ends lost 4 bases and 0 bases, in that order; junction bases with no gene match: 8. The CDR3 contains 17 residues. CDR3 DNA: TGTGCCAGCAGTTCGCAGGGGGCGGGGAATAGCAATCAGCCCCAGCATTTT. This gives the protein CASSSQGAGNSNQPQHF.

This clonotype was picked up many times. The chain recombines TRBV15 with TRBJ1-5; TRBD1 might be the D (5 bases). CDR3 size: 16 residues. The germline CDR1 and CDR2 sequences are LNHNV and YYDKDF (reference sequence). Trimming removed 0 bases from V and 5 bases from J, with 14 bases in between. CDR3 sequence: CATSRDFRQSYQPQHF. Written as DNA, the CDR3 is TGTGCCACCAGCAGAGATTTCAGACAGTCATATCAGCCCCAGCATTTT.

This clonotype was counted a few times. J is TRBJ1-5 and V is TRBV7-8; D is uncertain. V lost 3 bases and J 4 bases, leaving 7 bases between the germline ends. From germline, CDR1 is SGHVS and CDR2 FQNEAQ. This CDR3 region has 13 residues. The CDR3 region is CASSFGENQPQHF. The CDR3, as DNA: TGTGCCAGCAGCTTTGGAGAGAATCAGCCCCAGCATTTT.

This clonotype was seen repeatedly, ten times or more. The gene calls are TRBV7-2 and TRBJ1-1; 9 positions agree with TRBD1. Germline V gives CDR1 SGHTA, CDR2 FQGNSA. Germline trimming cut 5 bases from V and 11 bases from J; bases unmatched to any gene: 6. The CDR3 has 12 amino acids. The CDR3, as DNA: TGTGCCAGCAGCCCGGGACAGGGATTTGCTTTCTTT. This codes for CASSPGQGFAFF. The variable domain in full, completed from reference TRBV7-2 and TRBJ1-1, reads GAGVSQSPSNKVTEKGKDVELRCDPISGHTALYWYRQSLGQGLEFLIYFQGNSAPDKSGLPSDRFSAERTGGSVSTLTIQRTQQEDSAVYLCASSPGQGFAFFGQGTRLTVV.

A few counts support this clonotype. The chain is built from TRBV5-1 and TRBJ2-3; 8 bases line up with TRBD2. CDR3 size: 13 residues. J gave up 4 bases and V 4 bases, and 2 bases lay outside the gene matches. Germline loops: CDR1 SGHRS, CDR2 YFSETQ. The CDR3 here is CASSHGGADTQYF. In DNA, the CDR3 is TGCGCCAGCAGCCACGGGGGGGCAGATACGCAGTATTTT.